Listed here are 11 T cell receptor beta chains from one sample, sequenced in a study of T-cell memory formation after mild COVID-19. TCRdb used MiXCR to reprocess the 5' RACE reads, holding one entry per CDR3 protein. The table lists a few hundred thousand distinct CDR3 sequences, under 25% of them singletons. The sequencing sample was made of PBMCs or a T cell subset sorted from them (not recorded which). These receptors originate from an adult woman who had mild COVID-19 (a few samples of this study predate the infection). Cell type and time point are not known.

The chain recombines TRBV7-8 with TRBJ1-1; D is possibly TRBD1 (5 bases). This CDR3 region has 15 residues. Per the germline V gene, CDR1 is SGHVS and CDR2 is FQNEAQ. Trimming removed 5 bases at V and 0 bases at J, with 13 bases between. CDR3 amino acids: CASSAPQGMNTEAFF. DNA of the CDR3: TGTGCCAGCAGCGCCCCTCAGGGAATGAACACTGAAGCTTTCTTT.

This clonotype occurred a few times. The J gene is TRBJ2-7, the V gene TRBV4-1; TRBD2 matches 15 bases. V gave up 1 base and J gave up 0 bases; unmatched junction bases: 7. Germline V gene data show CDR1 as MGHRA and CDR2 as YSYEKL. The CDR3 is 19 amino acids. DNA for the CDR3: TGCGCCAGCAGCCAAGCCGCAGGGACTAGCGGGGGGCGCTCCTACGAGCAGTACTTC. Translated: CASSQAAGTSGGRSYEQYF.

This clonotype was seen only a few times. The chain employs TRBV4-1 and TRBJ1-5; no reliable D call. Germline V gives CDR1 MGHRA, CDR2 YSYEKL. Trimming cost V 0 bases and J 7 bases, with 7 bases left between them. The CDR3 spans 13 residues. The CDR3 nucleotides are TGCGCCAGCAGCCAAGATCGCCAACAGCCCCAGCATTTT. Translation: CASSQDRQQPQHF.

The chain couples TRBV5-1 to TRBJ2-5, with D perhaps being TRBD1 or TRBD2 (6 bases each). The CDR3 has 15 amino acids. The germline CDR1 and CDR2 sequences are SGHRS and YFSETQ. V was shortened by 3 bases and J by 0 bases, with 12 bases between the two germline ends. Here the CDR3 reads CASSSIGGYQETQYF. DNA for the CDR3: TGCGCCAGCAGCTCAATCGGGGGCTACCAAGAGACCCAGTACTTC.

The rearrangement joins TRBV5-4 to TRBJ1-1; D is undetermined. Germline CDR1 reads SGHNT; CDR2 reads YYREEE (reference sequence). The CDR3 has 16 amino acids. The V end lost 4 bases, the J end lost 7 bases, and 23 bases lay between the germline ends. This CDR3 reads CASSLTTVAGGLEAFF. The DNA for the CDR3 is TGTGCCAGCAGCCTTACCACCGTGGCAGGTGGTCTTGAAGCTTTCTTT.

This clonotype was detected only a few times. The rearrangement uses TRBV20-1 and TRBJ1-1, with D unclear. Trimming left V 2 bases short and J 3 bases short, with 4 bases between. Germline CDR1 DFQATT, CDR2 SNEGSKA (reference sequence). The CDR3 has 11 residues. The DNA for the CDR3 is TGCAGTGCTAGATCGGACACTGAAGCTTTCTTT. It yields the protein CSARSDTEAFF.

In this sample, this clonotype turned up a few times. The chain uses TRBV7-6 and TRBJ2-3, with 14 bases that match TRBD2. Germline CDR1 SGHVS, CDR2 FNYEAQ. The CDR3 contains 15 residues. The J segment lost 3 bases and the V segment lost 5 bases, leaving 1 base of the junction unmatched. CDR3 DNA: TGTGCCAGCAGCGGGACTAGCGGGGGTACAGATACGCAGTATTTT. It translates to CASSGTSGGTDTQYF.

The genes are TRBV5-5 and TRBJ1-5; D gene ambiguous. Germline CDR1 and CDR2: SGHKS and YYEKEE (reference sequence). Trimming pared 3 bases from V and 0 bases from J, leaving 10 bases between. This CDR3 is built from 15 residues. CDR3 amino acids: CASSYRDYSNQPQHF. Here the CDR3 DNA reads TGTGCCAGCAGCTACAGAGATTATAGCAATCAGCCCCAGCATTTT. The entire variable domain, with the rest obtained from reference TRBV5-5 and TRBJ1-5, is as follows: DAGVTQSPTHLIKTRGQQVTLRCSPISGHKSVSWYQQVLGQGPQFIFQYYEKEERGRGNFPDRFSARQFPNYSSELNVNALLLGDSALYLCASSYRDYSNQPQHFGDGTRLSIL.

In this sample, this clonotype turned up many times. CDR3 sequence reads: CASSLGTGGVTQYF. CDR3 sequence (DNA): TGTGCCAGCAGTTTAGGTACAGGGGGCGTTACGCAGTATTTT. The gene calls are TRBV12-3 or TRBV12-4 and TRBJ2-3; 9 bases agree with TRBD1. This CDR3 spans 14 amino acids. Losses at the gene ends were 1 base for V and 8 bases for J; bases not matched to a gene: 4.

This clonotype came up a few times. The rearrangement joins TRBV11-1 to TRBJ2-7; TRBD1 agrees at 9 bases. Trimming took 4 bases from V and 1 from J; bases not matched to a gene: 8. The CDR3 totals 16 residues. The V gene's germline CDR1 is SGHAT and CDR2 FQDESV (reference sequence). The CDR3 region is CASSWGATGGSYEQYF. The CDR3 DNA is TGTGCCAGCAGCTGGGGGGCGACAGGGGGTTCCTACGAGCAGTACTTC.

This clonotype was found many times. The junction differs from germline at one of its ends, possibly a read error. The chain uses TRBV5-1 and TRBJ2-3, with D uncertain. The CDR3 has 13 amino acids. Germline V gene sequence: CDR1 SGHRS, CDR2 YFSETQ. The chain's CDR3 is CASSLEGTDTQYF. The CDR3 DNA reads as TGTGCCAGCAGCTTAGAGGGCACAGATACGCAGTATTTT.